The entry below gives a single T cell receptor beta chain sequence along with its context. What it recognizes is unknown. Normal lung was sampled as far from the tumour as possible, at least 3 cm. This sample was included in a study of immune cell composition in non-small cell lung cancer. Profiling relied on immunoSEQ multiplex PCR, and the TCRdb table lists in-frame clones only, not all of them. The sample records under 6,500 clones, around two thirds being singletons. Findings and limits, study-wide: In adenocarcinoma, maximal tumour-associated clone frequency tracked TIL tumour reactivity. Squamous carcinomas (75%) more often had tumour-associated clones >0.5% than adenocarcinomas (around 33%).

The length of the CDR3 is 13 residues. Trimming at V came to 10 bases and at J to 0 bases, leaving 3 bases not matched to a gene. CDR1 and CDR2 (germline): MNHNS, SASEGT. The V call is TRBV6-1, the J call TRBJ2-3; 8 positions match TRBD1. The sequence derives from a human donor with non-small cell lung cancer. Sequenced sample: non-adjacent lung tissue. CDR3 nucleotide sequence: TGTGCCACCAGGGGGCCTAGCACAGATACGCAGTATTTT. Encoded protein: CATRGPSTDTQYF.